The clone carrying this T cell receptor beta chain was seen a few times. The sample comes from a study of cytotoxic CD8 clonotypes in ibrutinib-treated CLL. Looking at the study overall: Among the patients, fewer than twelve presented as relapsed/refractory and 15 as treatment-naive; some 17 showed unmutated IGHV. Investigators reported roughly 24 partial and 2 complete responses; after median roughly 70 months, roughly 14 patients remained remitted and about 12 progressed.

This CDR3 contains 15 residues. After removal of 5 bases from V and 5 bases from J, the junction contained 6 bases not matched to a gene. Germline assignment: CDR1 WSHSY and CDR2 SAAADI. Profiled with immunoSEQ multiplex PCR; TCRdb holds only in-frame clones, not every one. Here the sample spans about 120,000 clones, about 50% being singletons. The J gene is TRBJ1-5, the V gene TRBV10-2, with 10 bases lining up with TRBD1. Sequencing was performed on PBMCs, taken after 24 months of ibrutinib treatment. The TCR originated in a human donor with chronic lymphocytic leukemia. The DNA of the CDR3 is TGCGCCAGCAGTCTGTGGGACAGGGGAGATCAGCCCCAGCATTTT. It encodes CASSLWDRGDQPQHF.